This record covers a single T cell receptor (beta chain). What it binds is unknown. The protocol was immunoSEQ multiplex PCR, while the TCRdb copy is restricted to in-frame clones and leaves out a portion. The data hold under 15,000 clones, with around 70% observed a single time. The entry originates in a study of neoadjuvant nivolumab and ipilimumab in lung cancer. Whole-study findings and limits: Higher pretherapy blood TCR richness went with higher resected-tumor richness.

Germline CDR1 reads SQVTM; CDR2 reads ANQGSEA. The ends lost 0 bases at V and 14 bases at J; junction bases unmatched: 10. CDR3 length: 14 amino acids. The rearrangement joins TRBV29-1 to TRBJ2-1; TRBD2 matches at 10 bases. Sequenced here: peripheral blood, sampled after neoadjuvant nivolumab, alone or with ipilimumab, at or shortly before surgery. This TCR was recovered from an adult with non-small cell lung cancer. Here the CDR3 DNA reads TGCAGCGTTGAAGAGGGGGGTCGACTAGCGGGTGAGTTCTTC. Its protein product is CSVEEGGRLAGEFF.